The rows below give T cell receptor beta chains drawn from one sample of a study of blood T cell repertoires in COVID-19. Sequenced by immunoSEQ multiplex PCR; TCRdb stores in-frame clones only, minus some. Of 50,000 or so clones in the sample, about 83% were seen once. The sequenced sample was peripheral blood. These receptors all stem from an older woman with acute or convalescent COVID-19. CDR3s include the opening cysteine and the closing phenylalanine or tryptophan. D genes are given only for firm matches. A clone size is listed for some rows: how often the clone was seen (once, few, many), or a class if it is expanded.

j_call: TRBJ1-4
d_call: TRBD1
clone_size: -
v_call: TRBV19
cdr3_nt: TGTGCCAGTAGCGGGGACAGGGCTGAAAAACTGTTTTTT
cdr3_aa: CASSGDRAEKLFF

j_call: TRBJ1-1
d_call: -
clone_size: -
v_call: TRBV5-1
cdr3_nt: TGCGCCAGCAGCTTGGTCGGGTTAAGTGAACGAGCTTTCTTT
cdr3_aa: CASSLVGLSERAFF

j_call: TRBJ1-1
d_call: -
clone_size: few
v_call: TRBV15
cdr3_nt: TGTGCCACCAGCAGAAGGGGGAACACTGAAGCTTTCTTT
cdr3_aa: CATSRRGNTEAFF

j_call: TRBJ1-1
d_call: -
clone_size: once
v_call: TRBV7-9
cdr3_nt: TGTGCCAGCAGCTCTTCTAACACTGAAGCTTTCTTT
cdr3_aa: CASSSSNTEAFF

j_call: TRBJ1-4
d_call: TRBD1
clone_size: once
v_call: TRBV5-1
cdr3_nt: TGCGCCAGCAGCGACCGGGACAGGGGTGGTAGACTGTTTTTT
cdr3_aa: CASSDRDRGGRLFF

j_call: TRBJ1-3
d_call: -
clone_size: once
v_call: TRBV9
cdr3_nt: TGTGCCAGCAGCGTAGGTAGCTCTGGAAACACCATATATTTT
cdr3_aa: CASSVGSSGNTIYF

j_call: TRBJ1-1
d_call: TRBD1
clone_size: -
v_call: TRBV19
cdr3_nt: TGTGCCAGTAGTTCGGACAGGGGCACTGAAGCTTTCTTT
cdr3_aa: CASSSDRGTEAFF

j_call: TRBJ2-7
d_call: TRBD1
clone_size: few
v_call: TRBV13
cdr3_nt: TGTGCCAGCAGCTTAATACAGGGGGAAGGTTCCGAGCAGTACTTC
cdr3_aa: CASSLIQGEGSEQYF

j_call: TRBJ2-3
d_call: TRBD2
clone_size: -
v_call: TRBV7-2
cdr3_nt: TGTGCCAGCAGCTCTCTAGCGGGGGGGCGGCCCAGTGGTACGCAGTATTTT
cdr3_aa: CASSSLAGGRPSGTQYF

j_call: TRBJ1-5
d_call: -
clone_size: -
v_call: TRBV12-3/TRBV12-4
cdr3_nt: TGTGCCAGCCAGGGCGGAGGCAATCAGCCCCAGCATTTT
cdr3_aa: CASQGGGNQPQHF

j_call: TRBJ1-3
d_call: -
clone_size: -
v_call: TRBV18
cdr3_nt: TGTGCCAGCTCACCACAAACAGGCCTCAACTCTGGAAACACCATATATTTT
cdr3_aa: CASSPQTGLNSGNTIYF

j_call: TRBJ1-2
d_call: -
clone_size: -
v_call: TRBV28
cdr3_nt: TGTGCCAGCAGTCGAATCACAAGCTATGGCTACACCTTC
cdr3_aa: CASSRITSYGYTF

j_call: TRBJ1-1
d_call: TRBD1
clone_size: -
v_call: TRBV7-9
cdr3_nt: TGTGCCAGCAGCCTAGGACAGGGGCGCACTGAAGCTTTCTTT
cdr3_aa: CASSLGQGRTEAFF

j_call: TRBJ1-2
d_call: -
clone_size: -
v_call: TRBV7-2
cdr3_nt: TGTGCCAGCAGCTTATACGGGAGTGGCTACACCTTC
cdr3_aa: CASSLYGSGYTF

j_call: TRBJ2-3
d_call: -
clone_size: -
v_call: TRBV18
cdr3_nt: TGTGCCAGCTCAGAGCTAGAGTCGGATACGCAGTATTTT
cdr3_aa: CASSELESDTQYF

j_call: TRBJ2-7
d_call: TRBD1
clone_size: -
v_call: TRBV29-1
cdr3_nt: TGCAGCGTTCTCGGGACAGAAGTAGTCTACGAGCAGTACTTC
cdr3_aa: CSVLGTEVVYEQYF

j_call: TRBJ2-1
d_call: -
clone_size: -
v_call: TRBV6-5
cdr3_nt: TGTGCCAGCAGTTTCTTAGCGTCGACCTACAATGAGCAGTTCTTC
cdr3_aa: CASSFLASTYNEQFF

j_call: TRBJ1-4
d_call: -
clone_size: few
v_call: TRBV10-2
cdr3_nt: TGCGCCAGCACCCCCGGGTCGGGTGATGAAAAACTGTTTTTT
cdr3_aa: CASTPGSGDEKLFF

j_call: TRBJ1-5
d_call: TRBD1
clone_size: -
v_call: TRBV28
cdr3_nt: TGTGCCAGCAAGGGACAGGGCATTCAGCCCCAGCATTTT
cdr3_aa: CASKGQGIQPQHF

j_call: TRBJ1-1
d_call: -
clone_size: -
v_call: TRBV5-1
cdr3_nt: TGCGCCAGCAGTCCCGGGACATCAAACACTGAAGCTTTCTTT
cdr3_aa: CASSPGTSNTEAFF

j_call: TRBJ1-5
d_call: -
clone_size: -
v_call: TRBV28
cdr3_nt: TGTGCCACCCGGAACTTACAGGGTCCCCAGCATTTT
cdr3_aa: CATRNLQGPQHF

j_call: TRBJ1-3
d_call: -
clone_size: once
v_call: TRBV12-3/TRBV12-4
cdr3_nt: TGTGCCAGCAGCGCTATGGGAAACACCATATATTTT
cdr3_aa: CASSAMGNTIYF

j_call: TRBJ1-1
d_call: TRBD1
clone_size: -
v_call: TRBV28
cdr3_nt: TGTGCCAGCAGCGACCCCAGACAGGGGAACACTGAAGCTTTCTTT
cdr3_aa: CASSDPRQGNTEAFF

j_call: TRBJ2-2
d_call: -
clone_size: -
v_call: TRBV13
cdr3_nt: TGTGCCAGCAGCTTATGGGCAGTAAACACCGGGGAGCTGTTTTTT
cdr3_aa: CASSLWAVNTGELFF

j_call: TRBJ1-2
d_call: TRBD1
clone_size: -
v_call: TRBV4-1
cdr3_nt: TGCGCCAGCAGCCAAGTTGGGACAGGGACCTATGGCTACACCTTC
cdr3_aa: CASSQVGTGTYGYTF

j_call: TRBJ1-1
d_call: TRBD1
clone_size: -
v_call: TRBV25-1
cdr3_nt: TGTGCCAGCCTGGACAGGGTCGACGCTGAAGCTTTCTTT
cdr3_aa: CASLDRVDAEAFF

j_call: TRBJ1-6
d_call: -
clone_size: -
v_call: TRBV9
cdr3_nt: TGTGCCAGCAGCGTACCCAGACAGTTCTATAATTCACCCCTCCACTTT
cdr3_aa: CASSVPRQFYNSPLHF

j_call: TRBJ1-2
d_call: -
clone_size: once
v_call: TRBV9
cdr3_nt: TGTGCCAGCAGCGGGGCCTGGGACATTGGGGGCTACACCTTC
cdr3_aa: CASSGAWDIGGYTF

j_call: TRBJ2-2
d_call: TRBD1
clone_size: -
v_call: TRBV2
cdr3_nt: TGTGCCAGCAGTGAACAGGGGGTTCCCGGGGAGCTGTTTTTT
cdr3_aa: CASSEQGVPGELFF

j_call: TRBJ1-6
d_call: -
clone_size: -
v_call: TRBV6-2/TRBV6-3
cdr3_nt: TGTGCCAGCAGTTATGCTAGCATCAACATACGATCACCCCTCCACTTT
cdr3_aa: CASSYASINIRSPLHF

j_call: TRBJ1-1
d_call: -
clone_size: -
v_call: TRBV9
cdr3_nt: TGTGCCAGCAGCAATGGGCAGGGAACAACCACTGAAGCTTTCTTT
cdr3_aa: CASSNGQGTTTEAFF

j_call: TRBJ1-2
d_call: -
clone_size: -
v_call: TRBV28
cdr3_nt: TGTGCCAGCAGTTTAGGAGGGACCCAAGCTAACTATGGCTACACCTTC
cdr3_aa: CASSLGGTQANYGYTF

j_call: TRBJ1-2
d_call: TRBD1
clone_size: -
v_call: TRBV30
cdr3_nt: TGTGCCTGGGGGGACAGGGGTTATGTCTACACCTTC
cdr3_aa: CAWGDRGYVYTF

j_call: TRBJ2-1
d_call: -
clone_size: -
v_call: TRBV7-8
cdr3_nt: TGTGCCAGCAGCGGGGGCTATTCCTACAATGAGCAGTTCTTC
cdr3_aa: CASSGGYSYNEQFF

j_call: TRBJ1-5
d_call: -
clone_size: -
v_call: TRBV28
cdr3_nt: TGTGCCAGCAGCACAACGGGGGGAGGTTATCAGCCCCAGCATTTT
cdr3_aa: CASSTTGGGYQPQHF

j_call: TRBJ1-6
d_call: -
clone_size: few
v_call: TRBV5-8
cdr3_nt: TGTGCCAGCAGCCCCCGGGTTCCGAGAAATTCACCCCTCCACTTT
cdr3_aa: CASSPRVPRNSPLHF

j_call: TRBJ1-5
d_call: -
clone_size: -
v_call: TRBV7-2
cdr3_nt: TGTGCCAGCAGCCCTAACAGGGCCGGGCAGCCCCAGCATTTT
cdr3_aa: CASSPNRAGQPQHF

j_call: TRBJ1-3
d_call: -
clone_size: -
v_call: TRBV28
cdr3_nt: TGTGCCAGCAGCAGGCGTACCGGGGGGGGAAACACCATATATTTT
cdr3_aa: CASSRRTGGGNTIYF

j_call: TRBJ2-3
d_call: -
clone_size: -
v_call: TRBV5-1
cdr3_nt: TGCGCCAGCAGCTTGGGAGGGCCATACACAGATACGCAGTATTTT
cdr3_aa: CASSLGGPYTDTQYF

j_call: TRBJ1-1
d_call: -
clone_size: -
v_call: TRBV5-6
cdr3_nt: TGTGCCAGCAGCTTGCTGGGCAGATTCATGAACACTGAAGCTTTCTTT
cdr3_aa: CASSLLGRFMNTEAFF

j_call: TRBJ2-7
d_call: -
clone_size: -
v_call: TRBV4-2
cdr3_nt: TGTGCCAGCAGCGATTCTGACAGCTCATCCTACGAGCAGTACTTC
cdr3_aa: CASSDSDSSSYEQYF

j_call: TRBJ2-7
d_call: TRBD1
clone_size: once
v_call: TRBV7-8
cdr3_nt: TGTGCCAGCAGCTCCTCCGGGACAGGGTACGAGCAGTACTTC
cdr3_aa: CASSSSGTGYEQYF

j_call: TRBJ1-1
d_call: -
clone_size: -
v_call: TRBV2
cdr3_nt: TGTGCCAGCAGTGAAGCTAGGGCCAGGGGGAACACTGAAGCTTTCTTT
cdr3_aa: CASSEARARGNTEAFF

j_call: TRBJ1-2
d_call: TRBD1
clone_size: -
v_call: TRBV19
cdr3_nt: TGTGCCAGTAGTATCGGGACAGGGAGTGGCTACACCTTC
cdr3_aa: CASSIGTGSGYTF

j_call: TRBJ1-6
d_call: -
clone_size: -
v_call: TRBV19
cdr3_nt: TGTGCCAGTAGTCCAGCCCAGGGAAGGAATTCACCCCTCCACTTT
cdr3_aa: CASSPAQGRNSPLHF

j_call: TRBJ1-2
d_call: TRBD1
clone_size: -
v_call: TRBV9
cdr3_nt: TGTGCCAGCAGCGTACTACAGGGGGCAGGGGGCTACACCTTC
cdr3_aa: CASSVLQGAGGYTF

j_call: TRBJ1-3
d_call: -
clone_size: -
v_call: TRBV4-1
cdr3_nt: TGCGCCAGCAGCCGCGACGGGGGTCCAGCAGGAAACACCATATATTTT
cdr3_aa: CASSRDGGPAGNTIYF

j_call: TRBJ2-3
d_call: TRBD2
clone_size: -
v_call: TRBV9
cdr3_nt: TGTGCCAGCAGCACTAGCGGGGGCACAGATACGCAGTATTTT
cdr3_aa: CASSTSGGTDTQYF

j_call: TRBJ1-3
d_call: -
clone_size: -
v_call: TRBV19
cdr3_nt: TGTGCCAGTAGTATGGTCCCACGGAGCTCTGGAAACACCATATATTTT
cdr3_aa: CASSMVPRSSGNTIYF

j_call: TRBJ1-3
d_call: -
clone_size: -
v_call: TRBV19
cdr3_nt: TGTGCCAGTAGTGCGGGCGGATGGTACGGTCTCTCTGGAAACACCATATATTTT
cdr3_aa: CASSAGGWYGLSGNTIYF

j_call: TRBJ2-7
d_call: TRBD2
clone_size: -
v_call: TRBV3-1/TRBV3-2
cdr3_nt: TGTGCCAGCAGCCAAGCCCCTTGGGGGGGGATTTACGAGCAGTACTTC
cdr3_aa: CASSQAPWGGIYEQYF

j_call: TRBJ1-6
d_call: -
clone_size: -
v_call: TRBV12-3/TRBV12-4
cdr3_nt: TGTGCCAGCAGTTTAGCCGAGCATTCACCCCTCCACTTT
cdr3_aa: CASSLAEHSPLHF

j_call: TRBJ2-2
d_call: -
clone_size: once
v_call: TRBV30
cdr3_nt: TGTGCCTGGAGTGTACCTTTGGGGAGGCAGGGTGGCCGGGAGCTGTTTTTT
cdr3_aa: CAWSVPLGRQGGRELFF

j_call: TRBJ1-2
d_call: -
clone_size: -
v_call: TRBV5-6
cdr3_nt: TGTGCCAGCAGCCCAACAGGAACCGGTCGTGGCTACACCTTC
cdr3_aa: CASSPTGTGRGYTF

j_call: TRBJ1-2
d_call: TRBD1
clone_size: -
v_call: TRBV29-1
cdr3_nt: TGCAGCGTTGACCAGGGGGAGATCGTCGGAACTATCGGCTACACCTTC
cdr3_aa: CSVDQGEIVGTIGYTF